This T cell receptor (beta chain) was profiled in a study of CD8+ T cells in alopecia areata. This clone showed up just a few times. The treatment is: oral pan-JAK inhibitor, 5-10 mg twice daily. Extracted from the samples, RNA was reverse transcribed into cDNA to serve as the sequencing template. Sequenced by immunoSEQ multiplex PCR; TCRdb stores in-frame clones only, minus some. The sample gives under 150,000 clones, approximately 60% of which show up once; 5% to 7% is in the top ten. Between the trimmed V and J ends, which lost 1 base and 0 bases, there was a span of 5 bases. Germline CDR1 reads SGHTA; CDR2 reads FQGNSA. This CDR3 has 14 residues.

Sequences were derived from CD4+ T cells sorted from blood, sampled at week 4, from a patient treated with tofacitinib. The receptor's source is a human donor with alopecia areata. This chain connects TRBV7-2 to TRBJ2-3; D is unresolved. The CDR3 region has the DNA TGTGCCAGCAGCTTAGGACATAGCACAGATACGCAGTATTTT. Protein product: CASSLGHSTDTQYF.